These 20 T cell receptor beta chains were all obtained from the same sample, sequenced in a study of T-cell memory formation after mild COVID-19. TCRdb passed the 5' RACE reads through MiXCR, listing each CDR3 protein once. This table holds 450,000 to 700,000 distinct CDR3 sequences, under 20% found once. Sequencing used PBMCs or a T cell subset sorted from them (not recorded which). Source of these receptors: an adult woman who had mild COVID-19 (a few samples of this study predate the infection). Cell type and time point are not known.

This chain uses TRBV16 with TRBJ2-3; D gene uncertain. Germline assignment: CDR1 KGHSY and CDR2 FQNENV. V was pared by 4 bases and J by 3 bases, with 8 bases between. The CDR3 is made up of 13 amino acids. The CDR3 protein is CASSPYTTDTQYF. The CDR3 DNA sequence: TGTGCCAGCAGCCCATACACGACAGATACGCAGTATTTT. The variable domain in full, with the rest retrieved from reference TRBV16 and TRBJ2-3, is GEEVAQTPKHLVRGEGQKAKLYCAPIKGHSYVFWYQQVLKNEFKFLISFQNENVFDETGMPKERFSAKCLPNSPCSLEIQATKLEDSAVYFCASSPYTTDTQYFGPGTRLTVL.

The J gene is TRBJ2-1, the V gene TRBV7-6; D not certain. CDR1 and CDR2 (germline): SGHVS, FNYEAQ. The CDR3 totals 13 residues. V was trimmed by 2 bases and J by 9 bases, leaving 11 bases between them. CDR3 sequence (DNA): TGTGCCAGCAGCTTATCCCCGGCAGTTGAGCAGTTCTTC. Amino acids: CASSLSPAVEQFF. The whole variable domain, remainder taken from reference TRBV7-6 and TRBJ2-1, is GAGVSQSPRYKVTKRGQDVALRCDPISGHVSLYWYRQALGQGPEFLTYFNYEAQQDKSGLPNDRFSAERPEGSISTLTIQRTEQRDSAMYRCASSLSPAVEQFFGPGTRLTVL.

The chain combines TRBV9 with TRBJ1-4; possibly TRBD1 for D (6 bases). Germline CDR1 and CDR2: SGDLS and YYNGEE. This CDR3 spans 15 amino acids. The germline V and J ends were trimmed by 4 bases and 0 bases, with 10 bases remaining between them. The DNA for the CDR3 is TGTGCCAGCAGCCCCACAGGGACAACTAATGAAAAACTGTTTTTT. Translating gives CASSPTGTTNEKLFF.

This clonotype was counted many times. The rearrangement links TRBV7-3 to TRBJ2-6, with 8 bases aligning to TRBD1. Trimming at V came to 1 base and at J to 0 bases, leaving 5 bases not matched to a gene. The germline CDR1 and CDR2 sequences are SGHTA and FQGTGA. The CDR3 covers 18 residues. The CDR3 is CASSLRDRFYSGANVLTF. CDR3 bases: TGTGCCAGCAGCTTAAGGGACAGGTTTTACTCTGGGGCCAACGTCCTGACTTTC.

This sequence joins TRBV27 and TRBJ2-7; 7 bases agree with TRBD1. CDR1 is MNHEY and CDR2 is SMNVEV in the germline V gene (reference sequence). With 6 bases clipped from V and 9 bases from J, the junction kept 8 bases outside the gene matches. This CDR3 has 12 amino acids. CDR3 amino acids: CASSPTTGRQYF. CDR3 bases: TGTGCCAGCAGCCCAACGACAGGGCGGCAGTACTTC.

This clonotype was detected a few times. The V call is TRBV7-8, the J call TRBJ2-2; 8 bases agree with TRBD1. Germline V gene data show CDR1 as SGHVS and CDR2 as FQNEAQ. J lost 4 bases, V lost 2 bases, and 6 bases had no gene match. The CDR3 totals 16 residues. This chain's CDR3 is CASSLPRQGSTGELFF. As DNA, the CDR3 is TGTGCCAGCAGCTTACCACGACAGGGGAGCACCGGGGAGCTGTTTTTT.

The sample holds a few counts of this clonotype. The V gene is TRBV11-2, the J gene TRBJ2-7; TRBD2 matches at 14 bases. V shed 1 base and J 4 bases; nucleotides not matched to a gene: 6. The CDR3 has 17 amino acids. Germline CDR1 reads SGHAT; CDR2 reads FQNNGV. The CDR3 DNA sequence: TGTGCCAGCAGCTTAGTGGCGACTAGCGGGAGGGCTTACGAGCAGTACTTC. It specifies CASSLVATSGRAYEQYF.

The CDR3 coding sequence is TGCGCCAGCAGCTTGGGGGCGGTAGATGATGGCTACACCTTC. Its translation is CASSLGAVDDGYTF. V and J are TRBV5-1 and TRBJ1-2, with no clear D. V lost 0 bases, J lost 6 bases, and 12 bases lay in between. This CDR3 spans 14 amino acids. The V gene's germline CDR1 is SGHRS and CDR2 YFSETQ. The complete variable domain, with remaining parts taken from reference TRBV5-1 and TRBJ1-2, reads KAGVTQTPRYLIKTRGQQVTLSCSPISGHRSVSWYQQTPGQGLQFLFEYFSETQRNKGNFPGRFSGRQFSNSRSEMNVSTLELGDSALYLCASSLGAVDDGYTFGSGTRLTVV.

The chain recombines TRBV5-1 with TRBJ2-3, with TRBD2 as a possible D gene (6 bases). The CDR3 is 16 amino acids. Germline assignment: CDR1 SGHRS and CDR2 YFSETQ. The V end was cut by 4 bases, the J end by 1 base, with 16 bases between. The CDR3 DNA follows: TGCGCCAGCAGCCGGGATGGGGGGTTCGGCACAGATACGCAGTATTTT. Protein: CASSRDGGFGTDTQYF. The full variable domain, completed using reference TRBV5-1 and TRBJ2-3, is KAGVTQTPRYLIKTRGQQVTLSCSPISGHRSVSWYQQTPGQGLQFLFEYFSETQRNKGNFPGRFSGRQFSNSRSEMNVSTLELGDSALYLCASSRDGGFGTDTQYFGPGTRLTVL.

This clonotype was observed a few times. The chain recombines TRBV12-3 or TRBV12-4 with TRBJ2-3, with 12 bases lining up with TRBD2. The CDR3 extends over 16 amino acids. The junction had 9 bases not matched to a gene; V was cut back by 5 bases and J by 6 bases. The CDR3 spells CASSVPSGGVSDTQYF. The DNA of the CDR3 is TGTGCCAGCAGTGTCCCTAGCGGGGGGGTTTCTGATACGCAGTATTTT.

This chain uses TRBV4-2 with TRBJ2-7, with D maybe TRBD1 (5 bases). The germline V and J ends were trimmed by 4 bases and 0 bases, with 13 bases remaining between them. Germline-derived CDR1 and CDR2 are LGHNA and YNFKEQ. CDR3 length equals 15 residues. Here the CDR3 reads CASSLQGETSYEQYF. The DNA of the CDR3 is TGTGCCAGCAGCCTTCAGGGTGAGACCTCCTACGAGCAGTACTTC.

J is TRBJ2-5 and V is TRBV10-3; 12 nucleotides match TRBD1. CDR3 length: 16 amino acids. The V and J ends lost 5 bases and 2 bases, in that order; junction bases with no gene match: 6. Germline lookup yields CDR1 ENHRY and CDR2 SYGVKD. The CDR3 nucleotides read TGTGCCATCAGTCCTCTGGGACAGGGGGCTCAAGAGACCCAGTACTTC. Translated: CAISPLGQGAQETQYF.

This rearrangement joins TRBV7-8 to TRBJ1-2, with 9 nucleotides matching TRBD1. V shed 5 bases, J shed 4 bases, and the junction held 8 bases outside the gene matches. Germline V gene lookup returns CDR1 SGHVS and CDR2 FQNEAQ. CDR3 length: 15 residues. The CDR3: CASSPRDRAGYGYTF. CDR3 nucleotides: TGTGCCAGCAGCCCCCGGGACAGGGCCGGCTATGGCTACACCTTC.

The chain employs TRBV7-3 and TRBJ2-1; D is tentatively TRBD1 or TRBD2 (5 bases each). This CDR3 region has 15 residues. The germline gives CDR1 SGHTA, CDR2 FQGTGA. Trimming cost V 5 bases and J 0 bases, with 11 bases left between them. The CDR3 reads CASSQGPRSYNEQFF. As DNA, the CDR3 is TGTGCCAGCAGCCAGGGACCCCGCTCCTACAATGAGCAGTTCTTC.

The rearrangement links TRBV24-1 to TRBJ2-1, with D maybe TRBD1 (5 bases). V was trimmed by 4 bases and J by 12 bases, leaving 21 bases between them. CDR3 length: 15 amino acids. Germline V gene sequence: CDR1 KGHDR, CDR2 SFDVKD. CDR3 in DNA: TGTGCCACCAGTGACGAGGCAGGGCCGGTTTCAGGGCAGTTCTTC. Translated, it gives CATSDEAGPVSGQFF.

This clonotype turned up a few times. The chain combines TRBV11-2 with TRBJ2-7, with TRBD2 matching over 7 bases. Losses at the gene ends were 6 bases for V and 1 base for J; bases not matched to a gene: 9. The CDR3 loop spans 15 amino acids. Germline CDR1 is SGHAT and CDR2 is FQNNGV. CDR3 in amino acids: CASRDFSGSSYEQYF. CDR3 in DNA: TGTGCCAGCAGGGATTTTAGCGGGTCGTCCTACGAGCAGTACTTC.

V and J are TRBV5-1 and TRBJ2-3, with D uncertain. The germline V gene encodes CDR1 SGHRS and CDR2 YFSETQ. The CDR3 has 15 residues. V lost 0 bases and J lost 2, with 10 bases in between. The CDR3 here is CASSLDADITDTQYF. DNA for the CDR3: TGCGCCAGCAGCTTGGACGCTGATATCACAGATACGCAGTATTTT.

This clonotype appeared many times. The V call is TRBV27, the J call TRBJ1-5; TRBD1 agrees at 7 bases. Germline CDR1 MNHEY, CDR2 SMNVEV (reference sequence). This CDR3 has 13 amino acids. The V gene end was trimmed by 5 bases and the J gene end by 4 bases; junction bases not matched to a gene: 2. Written as DNA, the CDR3 is TGTGCCAGCAGTCCGGACAGGAATCAGCCCCAGCATTTT. Residues: CASSPDRNQPQHF.

The V gene is TRBV5-5, the J gene TRBJ2-3, with no clear D. The germline V gene encodes CDR1 SGHKS and CDR2 YYEKEE (reference sequence). Trimming took 2 bases from V and 2 from J, leaving 9 bases between them. The CDR3 has 14 amino acids. For the CDR3, the DNA is TGTGCCAGCAGCTTTTTCCATAACACAGATACGCAGTATTTT. Residues: CASSFFHNTDTQYF. Full variable domain (remainder filled in from reference TRBV5-5 and TRBJ2-3): DAGVTQSPTHLIKTRGQQVTLRCSPISGHKSVSWYQQVLGQGPQFIFQYYEKEERGRGNFPDRFSARQFPNYSSELNVNALLLGDSALYLCASSFFHNTDTQYFGPGTRLTVL.

In its sample, this clonotype was seen a few times. The chain combines TRBV5-5 with TRBJ2-7, with D perhaps matching TRBD2 (5 bases). V was clipped by 1 base and J by 4 bases, with 15 bases between them. This CDR3 contains 15 residues. The germline gives CDR1 SGHKS, CDR2 YYEKEE (reference sequence). As DNA, the CDR3 is TGTGCCAGCAGCTTGTTGGGGAGCTTGGGATACGAGCAGTACTTC. Amino acid sequence: CASSLLGSLGYEQYF.